What follows are 28 T cell receptor beta chains derived from one specimen sequenced in a study of blood T cell repertoires in COVID-19. TCRdb's copy holds only in-frame clones and misses some; the assay was immunoSEQ multiplex PCR. In the table there are 160,000 or so clones, around four fifths of which are singletons. The sequencing sample was made of peripheral blood. The receptor set was obtained from a woman older than 75 with acute or convalescent COVID-19.

The chain carries TRBV2 and TRBJ2-3; 14 nucleotides agree with TRBD2. There are 19 residues in the CDR3. Germline-derived CDR1 and CDR2 are SNHLY and FYNNEI. Trimming at V came to 2 bases and at J to 1 base, leaving 8 bases not matched to a gene. DNA of the CDR3: TGTGCCAGCAGTGAACGCGGGACTAGCGGGAGCATGGGCACAGATACGCAGTATTTT. This sequence encodes CASSERGTSGSMGTDTQYF.

The V and J genes are TRBV28 and TRBJ2-7; 9 positions match TRBD2. CDR1 and CDR2 (germline): MDHEN, SYDVKM. The CDR3 is 15 residues long. J was trimmed by 2 bases and V by 5 bases; bases with no gene match: 7. The CDR3 coding sequence is TGTGCCAGCAGTGGCCGCGGGAGGGATGCCTACGAGCAGTACTTC. Translation: CASSGRGRDAYEQYF.

This clone has a handful of counts. This chain joins TRBV2 and TRBJ2-7; no clear D gene. Germline V gene lookup returns CDR1 SNHLY and CDR2 FYNNEI. This CDR3 region has 12 residues. With 1 base removed from V and 3 bases from J, the gap between germline ends came to 4 bases. As DNA, the CDR3 is TGTGCCAGCAGTGAAGACGGCTACGAGCAGTACTTC. Amino acid sequence: CASSEDGYEQYF.

CDR3 amino acids: CASSLRGRSSTDTQYF. CDR3 coding DNA: TGTGCCAGCAGTTTAAGAGGGCGGTCTAGCACAGATACGCAGTATTTT. The chain employs TRBV27 and TRBJ2-3; D perhaps matches TRBD2 (5 bases). This CDR3 has 16 amino acids. V lost 2 bases to trimming and J lost 0 bases, with 12 bases between them. The V gene's germline CDR1 is MNHEY and CDR2 SMNVEV (reference sequence).

The chain recombines TRBV6-6 with TRBJ1-5; D is unresolved. Germline V gene sequence: CDR1 MNHNY, CDR2 SVGAGI (reference sequence). The ends were cut back, 2 bases at V and 2 bases at J, with 7 bases in the middle. The CDR3 has 14 residues. As DNA, the CDR3 is TGTGCCAGCAGTTACGGGCAGGGCAATCAGCCCCAGCATTTT. Translating gives CASSYGQGNQPQHF.

The J gene is TRBJ2-1, the V gene TRBV3-1 (or the pseudogene TRBV3-2), with 8 bases matching TRBD1. Looked up from germline, CDR1 is LGHDT and CDR2 is YNNKEL (reference sequence). The CDR3 totals 16 residues. V dropped 4 bases and J dropped 5; count of bases not matched to a gene: 10. Here the CDR3 reads CASSPPGGGLHNEQFF. The CDR3 coding sequence is TGTGCCAGCAGCCCCCCAGGGGGCGGGCTCCACAATGAGCAGTTCTTC.

J is TRBJ2-1 and V is TRBV11-2; 12 bases line up with TRBD2. V shed 6 bases and J 0 bases; nucleotides not matched to a gene: 9. The CDR3 length is 18 residues. CDR1 and CDR2 from the germline V gene are SGHAT and FQNNGV. CDR3 sequence: CASRHTSGGRSSYNEQFF. The CDR3 DNA reads TGTGCCAGCAGGCATACTAGCGGGGGGCGAAGCTCCTACAATGAGCAGTTCTTC. The variable domain in full, with the rest retrieved from reference TRBV11-2 and TRBJ2-1, is EAGVAQSPRYKIIEKRQSVAFWCNPISGHATLYWYQQILGQGPKLLIQFQNNGVVDDSQLPKDRFSAERLKGVDSTLKIQPAKLEDSAVYLCASRHTSGGRSSYNEQFFGPGTRLTVL.

The V call is TRBV7-9, the J call TRBJ1-2; 7 bases line up with TRBD1. The V and J ends lost 5 bases and 0 bases, in that order; junction bases with no gene match: 9. Per germline, CDR1 SEHNR and CDR2 FQNEAQ (reference sequence). The CDR3 spans 16 residues. The CDR3 nucleotides are TGTGCCAGCAGCCCGGACAGGAGGGGAGCTAACTATGGCTACACCTTC. This gives the protein CASSPDRRGANYGYTF.

The rearrangement joins TRBV3-1 (or the pseudogene TRBV3-2) to TRBJ2-5; TRBD2 aligns across 11 bases. The junction had 7 bases not matched to a gene; V was cut back by 0 bases and J by 4 bases. The CDR3 runs 17 residues. The germline CDR1 and CDR2 sequences are LGHDT and YNNKEL (reference sequence). In DNA, the CDR3 is TGTGCCAGCAGCCAAGACCAATATGGACTAGCGGGAGAGACCCAGTACTTC. Translation: CASSQDQYGLAGETQYF.

In nucleotides, the CDR3 is TGCGCCAGCAGCTTGGCCCCAGGGGGCTACGAGCAGTACTTC. Its translation: CASSLAPGGYEQYF. The chain links TRBV5-1 to TRBJ2-7; TRBD1 matches 7 bases. V lost 0 bases to trimming and J lost 3 bases; unmatched junction nucleotides: 3. Per germline, CDR1 SGHRS and CDR2 YFSETQ. CDR3 length: 14 amino acids.

The chain carries TRBV5-8 and TRBJ2-7; the D gene is possibly TRBD1 (6 bases). Germline values: CDR1 SGHTS, CDR2 YDEGEE. This CDR3 has 14 amino acids. V was cut by 4 bases and J by 2 bases, with 13 bases left in between. CDR3 amino acids: CASSKAGGAYEQYF. The CDR3 DNA reads as TGTGCCAGCAGCAAGGCTGGGGGCGCCTACGAGCAGTACTTC.

The chain links TRBV6-1 to TRBJ2-5; the match to TRBD2 covers 11 bases. V was pared by 1 base and J by 5 bases, with 0 bases of the junction left unmatched. The germline V gene encodes CDR1 MNHNS and CDR2 SASEGT. There are 14 residues in the CDR3. DNA of the CDR3: TGTGCCAGCAGTGAAGGGACTAGCGGGGAGACCCAGTACTTC. Its translation: CASSEGTSGETQYF.

The chain links TRBV25-1 to TRBJ2-7; 12 bases agree with TRBD2. There are 14 residues in the CDR3. From germline, CDR1 is MGHDK and CDR2 SYGVNS. Trimming cost V 7 bases and J 2 bases; bases outside gene matches: 3. CDR3 loop: CASTSSGRAYEQYF. The CDR3 DNA is TGTGCCAGCACTTCTAGCGGGAGGGCCTACGAGCAGTACTTC.

This clone was counted a few times. This chain uses TRBV7-2 with TRBJ2-5, with a tentative D call TRBD2 (6 bases). Germline V gene data show CDR1 as SGHTA and CDR2 as FQGNSA. This CDR3 is built from 14 residues. Between the trimmed V and J ends, which lost 1 base and 4 bases, there was a span of 10 bases. The CDR3 coding sequence is TGTGCCAGCAGCTTAGTGCGAGCGGGAGAGACCCAGTACTTC. This codes for CASSLVRAGETQYF.

V usage is TRBV19 and J usage is TRBJ1-3, with D unclear. V lost 7 bases and J lost 2, with 9 bases in between. CDR3 length equals 13 residues. Germline CDR1 is LNHDA and CDR2 is SQIVND (reference sequence). DNA of the CDR3: TGTGCCAGTACCCTCCCCCCTGGAAACACCATATATTTT. Encoded protein: CASTLPPGNTIYF.

The chain is built from TRBV7-2 and TRBJ1-5; 7 nucleotides align to TRBD1. Germline V gives CDR1 SGHTA, CDR2 FQGNSA. V dropped 4 bases and J dropped 2; count of bases not matched to a gene: 8. The CDR3 covers 16 residues. This chain's CDR3 is CASSSMGQIRNQPQHF. The CDR3 DNA reads as TGTGCCAGCAGCTCCATGGGACAGATACGCAATCAGCCCCAGCATTTT.

This clone has more than one count but fewer than ten. This chain connects TRBV3-1 (or the pseudogene TRBV3-2) to TRBJ1-2, with TRBD1 matching over 8 bases. The J segment lost 2 bases and the V segment lost 2 bases, leaving 4 bases of the junction unmatched. The CDR3 loop spans 15 amino acids. The germline gives CDR1 LGHDT, CDR2 YNNKEL (reference sequence). Written as DNA, the CDR3 is TGTGCCAGCAGCCAATACCGACAGGGGAACTATGGCTACACCTTC. Amino acid sequence: CASSQYRQGNYGYTF.

This clone is a singleton in its sample. The chain combines TRBV6-5 with TRBJ2-5; 10 bases line up with TRBD1. Germline V gene lookup returns CDR1 MNHEY and CDR2 SVGAGI. This CDR3 has 14 residues. Trimming removed 6 bases from V and 4 bases from J; junction bases left unmatched: 5. CDR3 protein: CASRTGGGRETQYF. DNA for the CDR3: TGTGCCAGCAGGACAGGGGGCGGACGAGAGACCCAGTACTTC.

V usage is TRBV6-5 and J usage is TRBJ1-6; D might be TRBD1 (6 bases). Deletions cut 6 bases from V and 7 bases from J, with 13 bases between. This CDR3 has 14 residues. The V gene's germline CDR1 is MNHEY and CDR2 SVGAGI. The CDR3 protein is CASRKHRANSPLHF. The CDR3 region has the DNA TGTGCCAGCAGGAAACACAGGGCGAATTCACCCCTCCACTTT.

A single count supports this clone. This rearrangement joins TRBV19 to TRBJ1-1; D gene uncertain. The CDR3 spans 14 residues. From germline, CDR1 is LNHDA and CDR2 SQIVND (reference sequence). V lost 4 bases and J 1 base, leaving 10 bases between the germline ends. CDR3: CASSTRHGNTEAFF. For the CDR3, the DNA is TGTGCCAGTAGTACTCGACATGGGAACACTGAAGCTTTCTTT.

Regarding this clone: At the DNA level, this CDR3 is encoded by other sequences in the same sample as well. The chain uses TRBV19 and TRBJ2-1; tentatively, D is TRBD2 (6 bases). V gave up 3 bases and J gave up 4 bases, with 16 bases separating them. This CDR3 region has 16 residues. The germline V gene has CDR1 LNHDA and CDR2 SQIVND (reference sequence). The CDR3 DNA follows: TGTGCCAGTAGTATTGGAGCGGGCGGGCCTTACAATGAGCAGTTCTTC. Its protein is CASSIGAGGPYNEQFF.

The rearrangement links TRBV19 to TRBJ2-3; 10 positions agree with TRBD2. The germline V gene has CDR1 LNHDA and CDR2 SQIVND (reference sequence). This CDR3 is 16 amino acids long. The ends lost 6 bases at V and 0 bases at J; junction bases unmatched: 6. CDR3 region: CASRFTSGDSTDTQYF. CDR3 DNA: TGTGCCAGTAGGTTCACTAGCGGGGACAGCACAGATACGCAGTATTTT.

This chain links TRBV5-5 with TRBJ1-2; 12 bases are a match to TRBD1. J lost 8 bases, V lost 4 bases, and 12 bases had no gene match. This CDR3 spans 16 amino acids. From germline, CDR1 is SGHKS and CDR2 YYEKEE (reference sequence). The CDR3 region has the DNA TGTGCCAGCAGCCCCGGGGGACAGGGGGCGTTGGGAGGCTACACCTTC. It codes for CASSPGGQGALGGYTF.

The rearrangement uses TRBV3-1 (or the pseudogene TRBV3-2) and TRBJ1-2; D gene ambiguous. From germline, CDR1 is LGHDT and CDR2 YNNKEL (reference sequence). Trimming took 2 bases from V and 8 from J, leaving 15 bases between them. There are 14 residues in the CDR3. CDR3 loop: CASSQPGSGVGYTF. Written as DNA, the CDR3 is TGTGCCAGCAGCCAACCGGGATCGGGAGTGGGCTACACCTTC.

The CDR3 DNA follows: TGTGCCAGCAGCTCCGATCCCACTTACACCGGGGAGCTGTTTTTT. This encodes CASSSDPTYTGELFF. The chain joins TRBV7-9 to TRBJ2-2; D call uncertain. Germline V gene lookup returns CDR1 SEHNR and CDR2 FQNEAQ (reference sequence). The V end lost 4 bases, the J end lost 3 bases, and 12 bases lay between the germline ends. The CDR3 contains 15 residues.

The CDR3 DNA sequence: TGTGCCAGCAGCCCCCGGGGGGGCAAGGACTCGGAGCTGTTTTTT. It codes for CASSPRGGKDSELFF. V usage is TRBV7-3 and J usage is TRBJ2-2, with 8 positions matching TRBD2. Trimming cost V 5 bases and J 10 bases; bases outside gene matches: 12. Germline-derived CDR1 and CDR2 are SGHTA and FQGTGA. The CDR3 contains 15 residues. The full variable domain, its missing parts supplied by reference TRBV7-3 and TRBJ2-2, is GAGVSQTPSNKVTEKGKYVELRCDPISGHTALYWYRQSLGQGPEFLIYFQGTGAADDSGLPNDRFFAVRPEGSVSTLKIQRTERGDSAVYLCASSPRGGKDSELFFGEGSRLTVL.

The J gene is TRBJ1-2, the V gene TRBV6-5, with 9 bases identical to TRBD1. Germline V lookup: CDR1 MNHEY, CDR2 SVGAGI. The trim removed 5 bases at V and 7 bases at J, leaving 11 bases unmatched. The CDR3 covers 15 residues. CDR3 loop: CASSNRQGGYGGYTF. The CDR3 nucleotides read TGTGCCAGCAGTAATCGACAGGGGGGTTATGGTGGCTACACCTTC.

V is TRBV10-3 and J is TRBJ1-3; TRBD1 matches 10 bases. CDR3 length equals 14 residues. Germline V lookup: CDR1 ENHRY, CDR2 SYGVKD. The V gene end was trimmed by 6 bases and the J gene end by 8 bases; junction bases not matched to a gene: 7. CDR3 sequence: CAIRNSGQGHTIYF. CDR3 nucleotide sequence: TGTGCCATCAGGAATTCGGGACAGGGGCACACCATATATTTT.